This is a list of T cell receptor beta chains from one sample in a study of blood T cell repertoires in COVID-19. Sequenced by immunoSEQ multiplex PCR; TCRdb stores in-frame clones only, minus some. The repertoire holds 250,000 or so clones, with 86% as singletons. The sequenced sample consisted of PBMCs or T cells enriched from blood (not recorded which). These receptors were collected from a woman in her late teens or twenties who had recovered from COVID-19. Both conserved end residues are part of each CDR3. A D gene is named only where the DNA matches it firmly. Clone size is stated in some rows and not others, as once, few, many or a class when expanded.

TGTGCCAGCTCACGGGAGAGTGGACAGAGCTACGAGCAGTACTTC CASSRESGQSYEQYF - TRBJ2-7 TRBV18 -
TGTGCCAGCAGCTTACTCACAGGGGGCGGGACCGGGGAGCTGTTTTTT CASSLLTGGGTGELFF TRBD1 TRBJ2-2 TRBV11-3 -
TGCGCCAGCAGCGCGTGGCGGACTAGCGGGAGGGCTCAATCGTCTGATACGCAGTATTTT CASSAWRTSGRAQSSDTQYF TRBD2 TRBJ2-3 TRBV5-1 -
TGTGCCAGTAGTTCCCAGGGGAGTGCCGGGGAGCTGTTTTTT CASSSQGSAGELFF - TRBJ2-2 TRBV19 -
TGTGCCAGCACTTTAGGGACTAGCGGGAGTTATGAGCAGTTCTTC CASTLGTSGSYEQFF TRBD2 TRBJ2-1 TRBV2 -
TGTGCCAGCAGCCCTAGTTCTAATTCACCCCTCCACTTT CASSPSSNSPLHF - TRBJ1-6 TRBV7-3 once
TGTGCCAGCAGCGCTAGCGGGAGGGCCGGGGGTGAGCAGTTCTTC CASSASGRAGGEQFF TRBD2 TRBJ2-1 TRBV7-3 -
TGTGCCAGCCAGACTAGCGGGCCCCTGTACTACGAGCAGTACTTC CASQTSGPLYYEQYF TRBD2 TRBJ2-7 TRBV28 -
TGTGCCAGCAGCTTGGGGGGTTTTAACAGGGAGCTGTTTTTT CASSLGGFNRELFF - TRBJ2-2 TRBV7-9 -
TGTGCCAGTAGGCCCGGACAGGGGCAGAACACTGAAGCTTTCTTT CASRPGQGQNTEAFF TRBD1 TRBJ1-1 TRBV19 -
TGTGCTAGTGGTCCTGATCTAGGCACCGGGGAGCTGTTTTTT CASGPDLGTGELFF - TRBJ2-2 TRBV12-5 -
TGCGCCAGCAGCCAAGATCGCGCCTCCAATCAGCCCCAGCATTTT CASSQDRASNQPQHF - TRBJ1-5 TRBV4-3 few
TGTGCCAGCATTGGACAGACCTACGAGCAGTACTTC CASIGQTYEQYF - TRBJ2-7 TRBV2 many
TGCAGTGCTAGATCGTCCTATGGCTACACCTTC CSARSSYGYTF - TRBJ1-2 TRBV20-1 -
TGTGCCAGCAGCTTAATTGGACAGGGGGCCTACGAGCAGTACTTC CASSLIGQGAYEQYF TRBD1 TRBJ2-7 TRBV11-2 few
TGTGCCAGCAGCGTAGGGGCGGGGGAGAGCACAGATACGCAGTATTTT CASSVGAGESTDTQYF TRBD2 TRBJ2-3 TRBV9 -